Listed below are T cell receptor beta chains from one sample, sequenced in a study of cytomegalovirus exposure and HLA in healthy donors. TCRdb's copy holds only in-frame clones and misses some; the assay was immunoSEQ multiplex PCR. This table has approximately 72,000 clones, around 70% appearing once. Sequenced material: PBMCs. Receptors originate from a man aged 35 to 55 in good health and CMV-seropositive. Each CDR3 is given without its conserved first and last residue.

j_call | v_call | cdr3_aa
TRBJ1-2 | TRBV2 | ASRDPGQGLYGYT
TRBJ2-5 | TRBV6-4 | ASSENPRQGATQETQY
TRBJ2-1 | TRBV7-9 | ASSSLRTDYNEQF
TRBJ1-6 | TRBV7-9 | ASSSKGDNSPLH
TRBJ1-4 | TRBV6-1 | ASSERQGIGEKLF
TRBJ1-1 | TRBV19 | ASNREMNTEAF
TRBJ2-3 | TRBV7-9 | ASSSGTSVTDTQY
TRBJ1-2 | TRBV18 | ASSPLQGGGYT
TRBJ2-7 | TRBV7-2 | ASSPNLGRGYDREQY
TRBJ2-3 | TRBV5-1 | ASSLAPLTSGGASDTQY
TRBJ2-5 | TRBV7-6 | ASSFFLGETQY
TRBJ1-2 | TRBV29-1 | SVVPDRIEANYGYT
TRBJ2-6 | TRBV19 | ASSAGTGVSGANVLT
TRBJ1-5 | TRBV7-2 | ASSLGPYSNQPQH
TRBJ1-2 | TRBV2 | ASSEWGQGMDGYT
TRBJ1-2 | TRBV5-6 | ASSLDQTGARGYT
TRBJ2-5 | TRBV6-5 | ASSPQGAETQY
TRBJ2-7 | TRBV6-6 | ASSYNAGGYEQY
TRBJ2-1 | TRBV6-6 | ASTHGGSSYNEQF
TRBJ2-5 | TRBV28 | ASGRGRIGETQY
TRBJ2-5 | TRBV10-2 | ASSGGTSRETQY
TRBJ1-3 | TRBV4-3 | ASSHRTQGTAGNTIY
TRBJ1-1 | TRBV15 | ATSRDLGTGSTEAF
TRBJ1-1 | TRBV7-9 | ASSGIAAEAF
TRBJ1-2 | TRBV7-8 | ASSRSVETPGYT
TRBJ1-3 | TRBV10-3 | AISRPRDSGNTIY
TRBJ2-7 | TRBV7-8 | ASSPGQGPSYEQY
TRBJ1-1 | TRBV10-3 | AIRSEARANTEAF
TRBJ1-3 | TRBV6-6 | ASSSDTNSGNTIY
TRBJ1-5 | TRBV27 | ASSLSGGGQPQH
TRBJ2-7 | TRBV30 | AFGTGDYYEQY
TRBJ2-7 | TRBV19 | ASSYGTASEQY
TRBJ1-4 | TRBV14 | ASSQMTGANEKLF
TRBJ1-2 | TRBV28 | ASSLSVYGYT
TRBJ1-3 | TRBV18 | AASGTRASGNTIY
TRBJ2-5 | TRBV7-8 | ASSLDPGETQY
TRBJ1-2 | TRBV6-1 | ASSETVISDYGYT
TRBJ1-4 | TRBV7-8 | ASSLVGGVSEKLF
TRBJ1-3 | TRBV9 | ASSESPGNSGNTIY
TRBJ1-4 | TRBV6-6 | ASSYSPTNEKLF
TRBJ2-3 | TRBV11-3 | ASSLVGPGGGTDTQY
TRBJ2-1 | TRBV28 | ASSSSTLAGGYEQF
TRBJ1-5 | TRBV6-1 | ASSEAAGINQPQH
TRBJ1-2 | TRBV2 | ASSDGTGVEGYGYT
TRBJ2-2 | TRBV7-6 | ATRDRGFTGELF
TRBJ2-7 | TRBV28 | ASSRFTESYEQY
TRBJ2-2 | TRBV9 | ASSVAAGELF
TRBJ2-1 | TRBV6-1 | ASSEAISGGDEQF
TRBJ2-7 | TRBV5-1 | ASSTDPGSYEQY
TRBJ1-1 | TRBV11-3 | ASSLEGGWGQQNTEAF
TRBJ1-1 | TRBV10-3 | ASGTGGSAF
TRBJ1-6 | TRBV4-1 | ASSLTGSSYNSPLH